This T cell receptor beta chain was documented in a study of beta chain features in type 1 diabetes. Study-wide context: The study examined 90 million to 130 million sorted cells across all samples. Findings and limits, study-wide: Among all four CD4+ subsets, Type 1 diabetes patients had TCRB CDR3s that were moderately but significantly shorter. It was among patients, rather than healthy donors, that naive, central memory and Treg TCRB repertoires appeared more similar.

The sequenced template was cDNA made from the entire isolated RNA. Clones were read by immunoSEQ multiplex PCR, and TCRdb kept only the in-frame ones, dropping some. This repertoire shows approximately 600,000 clones, 12% found once; its top ten account for over 0.1%. Via the markers CD45RO/CCR7/CD25/CD127/CD95/CD27, stem cell-like memory, regulatory, central memory and naive CD4+ cells were sorted. With respect to this clone: No antigen is known for it.

The CDR3 is made up of 15 amino acids. Unmatched junction bases numbered 7, after V lost 0 bases and J lost 7 bases. Germline V gene lookup returns CDR1 SGHDT and CDR2 YYEEEE. Sequencing was done on a sample of naive CD4+ T cells from blood. The V gene is TRBV5-6, the J gene TRBJ2-7; 10 nucleotides align to TRBD1. This receptor was identified in a man younger than 40 with type 1 diabetes. CDR3 nucleotide sequence: TGTGCCAGCAGCTTGGTGACAGGGGGCCTGGAAGAGCAGTACTTC. Protein sequence: CASSLVTGGLEEQYF.